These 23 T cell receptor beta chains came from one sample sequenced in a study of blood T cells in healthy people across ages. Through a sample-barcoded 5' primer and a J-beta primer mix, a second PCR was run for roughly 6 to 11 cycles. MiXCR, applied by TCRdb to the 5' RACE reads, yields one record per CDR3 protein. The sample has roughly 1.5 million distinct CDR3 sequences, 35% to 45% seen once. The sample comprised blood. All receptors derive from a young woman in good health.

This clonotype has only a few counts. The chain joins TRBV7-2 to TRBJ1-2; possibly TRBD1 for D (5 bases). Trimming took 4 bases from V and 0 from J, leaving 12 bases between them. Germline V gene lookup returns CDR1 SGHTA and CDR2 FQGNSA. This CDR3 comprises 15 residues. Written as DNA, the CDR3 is TGTGCCAGCAGCTGGGACCTTGGAGCTAACTATGGCTACACCTTC. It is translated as CASSWDLGANYGYTF.

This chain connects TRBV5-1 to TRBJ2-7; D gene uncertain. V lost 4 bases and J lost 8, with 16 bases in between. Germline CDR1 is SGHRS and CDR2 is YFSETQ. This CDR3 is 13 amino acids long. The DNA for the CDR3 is TGCGCCAGCAGCGGCTCAGACACCCACAAGCAGTACTTC. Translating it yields CASSGSDTHKQYF.

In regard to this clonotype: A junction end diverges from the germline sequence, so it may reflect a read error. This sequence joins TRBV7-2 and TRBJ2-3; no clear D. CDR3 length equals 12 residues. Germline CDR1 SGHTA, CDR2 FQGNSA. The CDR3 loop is CAGSAYWDTQYF. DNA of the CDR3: TGTGCCGGCAGCGCCTATTGGGATACGCAGTATTTT.

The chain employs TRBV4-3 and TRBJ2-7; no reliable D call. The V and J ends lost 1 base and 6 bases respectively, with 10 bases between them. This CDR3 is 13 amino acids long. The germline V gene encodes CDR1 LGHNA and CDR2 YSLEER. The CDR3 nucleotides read TGCGCCAGCAGCCAAGTGGGGAAGTCCGAGCAGTACTTC. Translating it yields CASSQVGKSEQYF.

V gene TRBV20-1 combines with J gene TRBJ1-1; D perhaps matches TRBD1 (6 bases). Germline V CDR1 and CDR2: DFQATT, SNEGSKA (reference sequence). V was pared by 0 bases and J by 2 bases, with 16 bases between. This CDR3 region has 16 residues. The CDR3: CSARDLGQPKNTEAFF. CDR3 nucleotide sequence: TGCAGTGCTAGAGATTTAGGACAGCCCAAAAACACTGAAGCTTTCTTT.

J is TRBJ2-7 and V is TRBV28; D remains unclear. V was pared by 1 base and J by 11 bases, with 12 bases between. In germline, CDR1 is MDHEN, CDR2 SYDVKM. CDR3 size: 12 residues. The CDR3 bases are TGTGCCAGCAGTTTATTGGGTGGTGCGGAGTACTTC. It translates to CASSLLGGAEYF.

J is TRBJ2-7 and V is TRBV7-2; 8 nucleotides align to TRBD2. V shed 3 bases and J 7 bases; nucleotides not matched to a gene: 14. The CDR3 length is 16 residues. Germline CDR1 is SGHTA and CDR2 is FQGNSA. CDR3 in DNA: TGTGCCAGCAGCTTGACAGCGGGGGTCTCTACGTTTGAGCAGTACTTC. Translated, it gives CASSLTAGVSTFEQYF.

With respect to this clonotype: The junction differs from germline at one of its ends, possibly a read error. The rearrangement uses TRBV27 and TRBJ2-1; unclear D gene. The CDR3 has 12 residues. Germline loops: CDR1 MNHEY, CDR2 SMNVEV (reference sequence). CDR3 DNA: TGTGCCGGCAGTTTTAGTAACAATGAGCAGTTCTTC. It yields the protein CAGSFSNNEQFF.

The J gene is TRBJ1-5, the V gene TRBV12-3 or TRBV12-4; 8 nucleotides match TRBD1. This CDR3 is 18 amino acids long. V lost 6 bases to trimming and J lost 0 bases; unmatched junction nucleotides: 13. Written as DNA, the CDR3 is TGTGCCAGCAGGAAGACCCGGGACAGGACCCTTAGCAATCAGCCCCAGCATTTT. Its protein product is CASRKTRDRTLSNQPQHF.

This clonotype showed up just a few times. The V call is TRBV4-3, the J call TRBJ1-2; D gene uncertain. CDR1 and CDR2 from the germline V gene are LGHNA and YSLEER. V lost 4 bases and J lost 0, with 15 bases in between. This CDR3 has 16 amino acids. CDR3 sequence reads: CASSPDRYYTNYGYTF. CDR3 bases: TGCGCCAGCAGCCCGGACCGGTACTACACTAACTATGGCTACACCTTC.

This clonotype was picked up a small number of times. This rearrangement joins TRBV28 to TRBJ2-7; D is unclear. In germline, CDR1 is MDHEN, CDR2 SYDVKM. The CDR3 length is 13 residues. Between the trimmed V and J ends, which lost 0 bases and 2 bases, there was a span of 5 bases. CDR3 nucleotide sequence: TGTGCCAGCAGTTTATGGACTGCCTACGAGCAGTACTTC. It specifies CASSLWTAYEQYF.

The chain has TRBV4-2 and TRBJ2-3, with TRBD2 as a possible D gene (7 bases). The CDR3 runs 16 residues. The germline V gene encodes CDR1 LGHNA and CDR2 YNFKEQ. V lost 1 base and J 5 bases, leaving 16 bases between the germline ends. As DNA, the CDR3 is TGTGCCAGCAGCCAAGCCCTAGCGGAGGGGGAAGATACGCAGTATTTT. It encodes CASSQALAEGEDTQYF.

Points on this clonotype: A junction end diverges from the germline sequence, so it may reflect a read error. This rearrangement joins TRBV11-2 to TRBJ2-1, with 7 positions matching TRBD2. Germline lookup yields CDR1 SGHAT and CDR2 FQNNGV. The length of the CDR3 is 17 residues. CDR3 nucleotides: TGTACCAGCAGCCCGTTAGCCGGGACTAACTCCTACAATGAGCAGTTCTTC. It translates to CTSSPLAGTNSYNEQFF.

The CDR3 reads CASSQVPGQSTDTQYF. Here the CDR3 DNA reads TGTGCCAGCAGCCAAGTGCCGGGACAGTCCACAGATACGCAGTATTTT. The gene calls are TRBV4-2 and TRBJ2-3; 7 bases fit TRBD1. The CDR3 has 16 amino acids. Per the germline V gene, CDR1 is LGHNA and CDR2 is YNFKEQ. With 1 base clipped from V and 2 bases from J, the junction kept 6 bases outside the gene matches.

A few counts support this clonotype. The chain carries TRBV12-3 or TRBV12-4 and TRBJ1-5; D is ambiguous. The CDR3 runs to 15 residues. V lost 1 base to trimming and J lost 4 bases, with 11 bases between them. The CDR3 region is CASSLEPALNQPQHF. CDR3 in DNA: TGTGCCAGCAGTTTAGAGCCGGCACTTAATCAGCCCCAGCATTTT.

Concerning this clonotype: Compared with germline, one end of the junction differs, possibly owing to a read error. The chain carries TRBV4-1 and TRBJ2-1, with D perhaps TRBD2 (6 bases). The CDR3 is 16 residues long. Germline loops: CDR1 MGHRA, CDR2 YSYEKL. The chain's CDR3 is CASNQVDGRKDNEQFF. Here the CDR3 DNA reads TGCGCCAGCAACCAAGTGGACGGGAGAAAGGACAATGAGCAGTTCTTC.

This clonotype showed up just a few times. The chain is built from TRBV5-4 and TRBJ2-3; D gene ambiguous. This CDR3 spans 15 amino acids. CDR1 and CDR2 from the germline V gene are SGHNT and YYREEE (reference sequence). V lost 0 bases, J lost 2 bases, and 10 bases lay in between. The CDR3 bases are TGTGCCAGCAGCTTGGCCGTCAGGACCACAGATACGCAGTATTTT. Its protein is CASSLAVRTTDTQYF.

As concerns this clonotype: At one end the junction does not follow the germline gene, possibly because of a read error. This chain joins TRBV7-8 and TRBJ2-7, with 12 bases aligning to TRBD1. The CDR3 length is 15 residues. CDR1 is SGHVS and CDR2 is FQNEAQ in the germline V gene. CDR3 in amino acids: CASSPGTGGRYEHYF. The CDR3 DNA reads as TGTGCCAGCAGCCCCGGGACAGGGGGCCGTTACGAGCACTACTTC.

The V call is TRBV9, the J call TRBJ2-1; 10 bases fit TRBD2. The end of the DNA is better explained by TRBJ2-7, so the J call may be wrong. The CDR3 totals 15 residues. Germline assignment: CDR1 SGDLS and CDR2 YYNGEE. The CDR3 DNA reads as TGTGCCAGCAGCGCGGCTAGCGGGAGCTACAATGAGCAGTACTTC. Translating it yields CASSAASGSYNEQYF.

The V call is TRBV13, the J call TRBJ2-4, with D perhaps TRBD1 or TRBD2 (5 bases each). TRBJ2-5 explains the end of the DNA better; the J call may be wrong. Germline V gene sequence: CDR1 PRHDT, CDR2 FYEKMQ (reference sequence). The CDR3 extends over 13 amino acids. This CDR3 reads CASSGTLGQTQYF. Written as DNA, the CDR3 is TGTGCCAGTTCCGGGACCCTGGGCCAGACCCAGTACTTC.

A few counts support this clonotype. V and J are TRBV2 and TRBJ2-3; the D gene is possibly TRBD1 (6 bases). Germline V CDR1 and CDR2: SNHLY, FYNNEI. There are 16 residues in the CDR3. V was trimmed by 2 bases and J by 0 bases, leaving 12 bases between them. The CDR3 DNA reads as TGTGCCAGCAGTGAATGGGGACACACGAGCACAGATACGCAGTATTTT. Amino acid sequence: CASSEWGHTSTDTQYF.

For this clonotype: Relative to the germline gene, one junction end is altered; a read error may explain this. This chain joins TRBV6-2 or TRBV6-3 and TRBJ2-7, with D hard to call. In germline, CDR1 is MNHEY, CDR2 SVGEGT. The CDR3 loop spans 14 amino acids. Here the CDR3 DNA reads TGTGCCAGCAGTGACTCGACTGGATCCTACGAGCAGTACTTC. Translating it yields CASSDSTGSYEQYF.

The CDR3, as DNA: TGCAGTGCTAGAGCGCAGGGGCCATACAATGAGCAGTTCTTC. This codes for CSARAQGPYNEQFF. This sequence joins TRBV20-1 and TRBJ2-1; possibly TRBD1 for D (6 bases). V lost 1 base, J lost 4 bases, and 11 bases lay in between. CDR1 is DFQATT, CDR2 SNEGSKA, per germline (reference sequence). This CDR3 spans 14 amino acids.